The table lists the clone carrying this TCR beta chain with many counts. One entry per CDR3 protein results from TCRdb running MiXCR on the 5' RACE reads. The repertoire holds some 340,000 distinct CDR3 sequences, with roughly 15% as singletons. This CDR3 has 14 residues. Germline assignment: CDR1 SGHRS and CDR2 YFSETQ. With 2 bases removed from V and 1 base from J, the gap between germline ends came to 9 bases. The data were obtained in a study of CD8 T cells in ankylosing spondylitis. The chain uses TRBV5-1 and TRBJ1-1, with TRBD1 as a possible D gene (6 bases). The receptor's source is a male donor with ankylosing spondylitis or in good health (not recorded which). Material for sequencing was blood, either unsorted or a sorted T cell fraction (not recorded which). The CDR3: CASSFAGENTEAFF. In nucleotides, the CDR3 is TGCGCCAGCAGCTTTGCAGGGGAGAACACTGAAGCTTTCTTT. The whole variable domain, filled in from reference TRBV5-1 and TRBJ1-1, reads KAGVTQTPRYLIKTRGQQVTLSCSPISGHRSVSWYQQTPGQGLQFLFEYFSETQRNKGNFPGRFSGRQFSNSRSEMNVSTLELGDSALYLCASSFAGENTEAFFGQGTRLTVV.